The 3 T cell receptor beta chains below all came from one sample that was sequenced in a study of blood T cell repertoires in COVID-19. Produced via immunoSEQ multiplex PCR; TCRdb's table is partial and in-frame only. The sample lists under 500,000 clones; roughly nine tenths were seen once. The specimen was PBMCs or T cells enriched from blood (not recorded which). The source of these receptors is a young woman with acute COVID-19.

The chain combines TRBV11-2 with TRBJ2-2; no reliable D call. The germline CDR1 and CDR2 sequences are SGHAT and FQNNGV. The length of the CDR3 is 15 residues. V was trimmed by 1 base and J by 0 bases, leaving 6 bases between them. The CDR3 loop is CASSLGYTNTGELFF. CDR3 DNA sequence: TGTGCCAGCAGCTTAGGCTATACGAACACCGGGGAGCTGTTTTTT. Using reference TRBV11-2 and TRBJ2-2 for the parts outside the CDR3, the full variable domain is EAGVAQSPRYKIIEKRQSVAFWCNPISGHATLYWYQQILGQGPKLLIQFQNNGVVDDSQLPKDRFSAERLKGVDSTLKIQPAKLEDSAVYLCASSLGYTNTGELFFGEGSRLTVL.

The V and J genes are TRBV5-4 and TRBJ1-2; 8 bases align to TRBD1. V gave up 3 bases and J gave up 8 bases; unmatched junction bases: 6. The CDR3 covers 13 residues. Germline assignment: CDR1 SGHNT and CDR2 YYREEE (reference sequence). CDR3 region: CASSWDRLDGYTF. The DNA for the CDR3 is TGTGCCAGCAGCTGGGACAGGTTGGACGGCTACACCTTC.

This clone was picked up a small number of times. This sample includes further DNA sequences coding for the same CDR3. The chain has TRBV7-9 and TRBJ1-1; 7 positions agree with TRBD1. J was trimmed by 3 bases and V by 4 bases; bases with no gene match: 2. Germline V lookup: CDR1 SEHNR, CDR2 FQNEAQ (reference sequence). CDR3 length equals 13 residues. The CDR3 here is CASSSQGDTEAFF. The DNA of the CDR3 is TGTGCCAGCAGCTCTCAGGGGGACACTGAAGCTTTCTTT.